A selection of T cell receptor beta chains follows, all from one sample in a study of cytomegalovirus exposure and HLA in healthy donors. Method: immunoSEQ multiplex PCR; TCRdb's copy keeps in-frame clones and lacks some. The table has just over 150,000 clones, approximately 80% seen once. Sequenced: PBMCs. The receptors originated from a young man in good health and CMV-seronegative. Both conserved end residues are part of each CDR3. Fields, in order: V gene, clone size, CDR3 length, CDR3 protein. A clone size is listed for some rows: how often the clone was seen (once, few, many), or a class if it is expanded.

V gene: TRBV27
clone size: -
CDR3 length: 14
CDR3 protein: CASSLKPGNYGYTF

V gene: TRBV18
clone size: -
CDR3 length: 17
CDR3 protein: CASSPFRSWSSYNEQFF

V gene: TRBV4-2
clone size: -
CDR3 length: 15
CDR3 protein: CASSQGDRGDEKLFF

V gene: TRBV28
clone size: -
CDR3 length: 14
CDR3 protein: CASSLLWLPDTIYF

V gene: TRBV4-1
clone size: -
CDR3 length: 17
CDR3 protein: CASSRLQGPALGETQYF

V gene: TRBV11-2
clone size: -
CDR3 length: 17
CDR3 protein: CASSLGGGDSSTDTQYF

V gene: TRBV13
clone size: -
CDR3 length: 14
CDR3 protein: CASASGQGPLEQYF

V gene: TRBV15
clone size: -
CDR3 length: 16
CDR3 protein: CATSRGSGSDYNEQFF

V gene: TRBV21-1
clone size: -
CDR3 length: 13
CDR3 protein: CASSKRHRDPGGF

V gene: TRBV29-1
clone size: -
CDR3 length: 13
CDR3 protein: CSGIEGETNEQYF

V gene: TRBV19
clone size: -
CDR3 length: 14
CDR3 protein: CASNAGTTNTEAFF

V gene: TRBV5-4
clone size: -
CDR3 length: 14
CDR3 protein: CASSAREPLSEQYF

V gene: TRBV5-1
clone size: few
CDR3 length: 15
CDR3 protein: CASSRKAATEDTQYF

V gene: TRBV4-2
clone size: -
CDR3 length: 13
CDR3 protein: CASSQASSYEQYF

V gene: TRBV10-3
clone size: -
CDR3 length: 17
CDR3 protein: CAISESAGTGYANEQFF

V gene: TRBV5-5
clone size: -
CDR3 length: 13
CDR3 protein: CASSLDGAETQYF

V gene: TRBV2
clone size: -
CDR3 length: 16
CDR3 protein: CASSATGTSRYNERFF

V gene: TRBV7-8
clone size: -
CDR3 length: 13
CDR3 protein: CASSLSWNQPQHF

V gene: TRBV6-5
clone size: -
CDR3 length: 15
CDR3 protein: CASSYFLPRDNEQFF

V gene: TRBV11-2
clone size: once
CDR3 length: 14
CDR3 protein: CASSLARAPRAQYF

V gene: TRBV10-3
clone size: -
CDR3 length: 14
CDR3 protein: CAIRAGVSGETQYF

V gene: TRBV27
clone size: -
CDR3 length: 18
CDR3 protein: CASSLMPPRTGGTDTQYF

V gene: TRBV5-8
clone size: -
CDR3 length: 16
CDR3 protein: CASSEGQGADNEKLFF

V gene: TRBV5-4
clone size: -
CDR3 length: 16
CDR3 protein: CASSLVGQGNTGELFF

V gene: TRBV20-1
clone size: -
CDR3 length: 11
CDR3 protein: CSAKGYYEQYF

V gene: TRBV7-2
clone size: -
CDR3 length: 13
CDR3 protein: CASSWRYRSEAFF

V gene: TRBV6-1
clone size: -
CDR3 length: 20
CDR3 protein: CASSESQVNRGNLMWYGYTF

V gene: TRBV5-1
clone size: -
CDR3 length: 14
CDR3 protein: CASSLDSTNEKLFF

V gene: TRBV5-1
clone size: -
CDR3 length: 13
CDR3 protein: CASSLGASGGYTF

V gene: TRBV6-6
clone size: once
CDR3 length: 14
CDR3 protein: CASSSQGLNTEAFF

V gene: TRBV6-1
clone size: -
CDR3 length: 16
CDR3 protein: CASSEAGERLNYEQYF

V gene: TRBV30
clone size: once
CDR3 length: 16
CDR3 protein: CAWSAPRGGATDTQYF

V gene: TRBV15
clone size: -
CDR3 length: 18
CDR3 protein: CATSRALGAGGGEETQYF

V gene: TRBV28
clone size: few
CDR3 length: 9
CDR3 protein: CANGTADYF

V gene: TRBV5-1
clone size: -
CDR3 length: 15
CDR3 protein: CASSASSGRQETQYF

V gene: TRBV4-1
clone size: -
CDR3 length: 16
CDR3 protein: CASSQGAMRSTDTQYF

V gene: TRBV9
clone size: -
CDR3 length: 13
CDR3 protein: CASSVQGATEAFF

V gene: TRBV10-2
clone size: -
CDR3 length: 13
CDR3 protein: CASSQDLDEKLFF

V gene: TRBV10-3
clone size: -
CDR3 length: 12
CDR3 protein: CAISGQGGTQYF

V gene: TRBV6-5
clone size: -
CDR3 length: 13
CDR3 protein: CASSYAKLEKLFF

V gene: TRBV4-1
clone size: -
CDR3 length: 17
CDR3 protein: CASSQVVGPPGSEKLFF

V gene: TRBV5-5
clone size: -
CDR3 length: 18
CDR3 protein: CASSRSRTGGTDNQPQHF

V gene: TRBV5-8
clone size: -
CDR3 length: 13
CDR3 protein: CASRGTGSYEQYF

V gene: TRBV9
clone size: -
CDR3 length: 14
CDR3 protein: CASSVGTLTYEQYF

V gene: TRBV7-9
clone size: few
CDR3 length: 16
CDR3 protein: CASSLQQGVRNSPLHF

V gene: TRBV27
clone size: -
CDR3 length: 13
CDR3 protein: CASKGDNTGELFF

V gene: TRBV19
clone size: once
CDR3 length: 13
CDR3 protein: CATQSTGTVTQYF

V gene: TRBV4-3
clone size: once
CDR3 length: 15
CDR3 protein: CASSLARDSYYEQYF

V gene: TRBV25-1
clone size: -
CDR3 length: 15
CDR3 protein: CASSPGLSNTGELFF

V gene: TRBV28
clone size: -
CDR3 length: 13
CDR3 protein: CATRTSVNYEQYF

V gene: TRBV11-1
clone size: -
CDR3 length: 11
CDR3 protein: CASRYSTEAFF

V gene: TRBV7-3
clone size: -
CDR3 length: 16
CDR3 protein: CASSLRRAGSYNEQFF

V gene: TRBV5-1
clone size: -
CDR3 length: 17
CDR3 protein: CASSLAASGGARETQYF

V gene: TRBV15
clone size: -
CDR3 length: 14
CDR3 protein: CATSGGQGANIQYF

V gene: TRBV5-4
clone size: -
CDR3 length: 14
CDR3 protein: CASSSRTGDYGYTF

V gene: TRBV5-5
clone size: -
CDR3 length: 16
CDR3 protein: CASSSPGQGRWETQYF

V gene: TRBV6-1
clone size: -
CDR3 length: 15
CDR3 protein: CASRARGALNNEQFF

V gene: TRBV2
clone size: -
CDR3 length: 15
CDR3 protein: CASSQLAATPGEQYF

V gene: TRBV6-1
clone size: -
CDR3 length: 15
CDR3 protein: CASRTGTGPNEKLFF

V gene: TRBV7-3
clone size: -
CDR3 length: 13
CDR3 protein: CASSPGTSETQYF